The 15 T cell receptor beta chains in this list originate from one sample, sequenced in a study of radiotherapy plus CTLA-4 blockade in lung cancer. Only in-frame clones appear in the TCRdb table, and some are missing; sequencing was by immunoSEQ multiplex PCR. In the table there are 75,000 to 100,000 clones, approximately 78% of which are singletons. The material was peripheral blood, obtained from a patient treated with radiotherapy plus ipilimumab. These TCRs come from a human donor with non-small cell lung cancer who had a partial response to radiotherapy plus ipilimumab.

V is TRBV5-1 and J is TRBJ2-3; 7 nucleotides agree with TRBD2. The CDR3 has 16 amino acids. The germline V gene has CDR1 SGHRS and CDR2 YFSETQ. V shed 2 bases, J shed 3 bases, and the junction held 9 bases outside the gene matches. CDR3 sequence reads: CASSFTSVSITDTQYF. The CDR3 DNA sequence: TGCGCCAGCAGCTTTACTAGCGTTAGTATTACAGATACGCAGTATTTT.

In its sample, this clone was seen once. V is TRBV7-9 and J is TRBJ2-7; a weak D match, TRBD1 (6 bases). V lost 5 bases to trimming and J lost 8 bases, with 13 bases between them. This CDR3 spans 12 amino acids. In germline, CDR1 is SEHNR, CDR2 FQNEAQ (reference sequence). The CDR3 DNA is TGTGCCAGCAGCACCCAGGGGCGACAGCAGTACTTC. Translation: CASSTQGRQQYF.

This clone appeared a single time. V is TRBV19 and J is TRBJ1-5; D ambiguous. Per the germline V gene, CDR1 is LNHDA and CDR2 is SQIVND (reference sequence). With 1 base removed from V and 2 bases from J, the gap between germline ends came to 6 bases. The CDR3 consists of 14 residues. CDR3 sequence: CASSIVVGNQPQHF. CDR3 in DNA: TGTGCCAGTAGTATAGTAGTCGGCAATCAGCCCCAGCATTTT. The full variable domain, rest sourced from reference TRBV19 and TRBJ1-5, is DGGITQSPKYLFRKEGQNVTLSCEQNLNHDAMYWYRQDPGQGLRLIYYSQIVNDFQKGDIAEGYSVSREKKESFPLTVTSAQKNPTAFYLCASSIVVGNQPQHFGDGTRLSIL.

In DNA form, the CDR3 reads TGTGCCAGTAGTCTGTGGGGGGGCGGGAACACTGAAGCTTTCTTT. This codes for CASSLWGGGNTEAFF. This chain connects TRBV19 to TRBJ1-1, with a tentative D call TRBD1 (6 bases). Trimming removed 5 bases at V and 1 base at J, with 14 bases between. CDR1 and CDR2 (germline): LNHDA, SQIVND (reference sequence). This CDR3 has 15 amino acids.

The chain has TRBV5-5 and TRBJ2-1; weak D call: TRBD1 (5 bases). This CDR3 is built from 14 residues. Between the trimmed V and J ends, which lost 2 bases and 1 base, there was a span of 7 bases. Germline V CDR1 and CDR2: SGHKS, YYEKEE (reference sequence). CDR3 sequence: CASSFGASYNEQFF. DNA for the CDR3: TGTGCCAGCAGCTTTGGGGCTTCCTACAATGAGCAGTTCTTC. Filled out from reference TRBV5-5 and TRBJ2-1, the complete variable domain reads DAGVTQSPTHLIKTRGQQVTLRCSPISGHKSVSWYQQVLGQGPQFIFQYYEKEERGRGNFPDRFSARQFPNYSSELNVNALLLGDSALYLCASSFGASYNEQFFGPGTRLTVL.

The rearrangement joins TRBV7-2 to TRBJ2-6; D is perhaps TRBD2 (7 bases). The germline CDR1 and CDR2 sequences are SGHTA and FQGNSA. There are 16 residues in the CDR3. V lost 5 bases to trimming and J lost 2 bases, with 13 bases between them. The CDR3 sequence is CASSTRGGTGANVLTF. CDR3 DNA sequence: TGTGCCAGCAGCACGAGGGGGGGGACTGGGGCCAACGTCCTGACTTTC.

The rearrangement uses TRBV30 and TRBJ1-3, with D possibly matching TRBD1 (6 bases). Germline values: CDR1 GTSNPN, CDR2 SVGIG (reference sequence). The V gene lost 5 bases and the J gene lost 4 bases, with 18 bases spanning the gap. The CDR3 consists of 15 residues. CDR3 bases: TGTGCCTGGGGGACGGCAGTTAGGGGGGGAAACACCATATATTTT. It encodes CAWGTAVRGGNTIYF.

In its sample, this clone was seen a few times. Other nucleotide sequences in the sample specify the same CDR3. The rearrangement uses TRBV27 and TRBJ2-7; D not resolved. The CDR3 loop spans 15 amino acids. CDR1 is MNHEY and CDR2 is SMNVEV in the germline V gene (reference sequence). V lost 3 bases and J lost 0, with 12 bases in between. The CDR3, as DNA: TGTGCCAGCAGTTTTTCGACCGCTAGCTCCTACGAGCAGTACTTC. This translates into CASSFSTASSYEQYF.

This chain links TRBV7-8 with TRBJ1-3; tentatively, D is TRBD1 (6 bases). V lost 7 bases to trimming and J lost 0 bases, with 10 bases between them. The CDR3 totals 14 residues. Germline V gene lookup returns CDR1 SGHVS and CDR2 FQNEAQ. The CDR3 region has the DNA TGTGCCAGCAATCAGGGGAGCTCTGGAAACACCATATATTTT. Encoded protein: CASNQGSSGNTIYF.

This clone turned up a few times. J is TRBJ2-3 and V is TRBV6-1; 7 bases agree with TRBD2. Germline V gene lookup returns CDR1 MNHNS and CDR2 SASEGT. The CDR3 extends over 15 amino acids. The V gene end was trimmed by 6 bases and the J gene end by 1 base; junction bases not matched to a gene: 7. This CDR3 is CASRTSGARTDTQYF. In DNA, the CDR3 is TGTGCCAGCAGAACCAGCGGGGCCCGCACAGATACGCAGTATTTT.

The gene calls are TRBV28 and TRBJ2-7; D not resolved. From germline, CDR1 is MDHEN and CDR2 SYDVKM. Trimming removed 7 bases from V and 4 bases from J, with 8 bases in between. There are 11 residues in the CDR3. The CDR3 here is CASTAEYEQYF. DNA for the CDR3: TGTGCCAGCACCGCGGAATACGAGCAGTACTTC.

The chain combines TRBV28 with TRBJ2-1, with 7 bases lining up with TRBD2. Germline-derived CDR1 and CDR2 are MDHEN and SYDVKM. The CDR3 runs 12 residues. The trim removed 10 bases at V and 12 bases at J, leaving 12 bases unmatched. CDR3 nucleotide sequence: TGTGCCACCTATCGCCGCGGGGGTGTGCAGTTCTTC. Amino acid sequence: CATYRRGGVQFF.

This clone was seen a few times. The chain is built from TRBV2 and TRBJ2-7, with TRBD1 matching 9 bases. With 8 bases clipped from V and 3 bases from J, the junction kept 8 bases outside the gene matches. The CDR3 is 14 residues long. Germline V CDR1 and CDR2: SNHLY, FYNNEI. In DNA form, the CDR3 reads TGTGCCAGCCTTCGGGACAGGGCTAACTACGAGCAGTACTTC. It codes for CASLRDRANYEQYF.

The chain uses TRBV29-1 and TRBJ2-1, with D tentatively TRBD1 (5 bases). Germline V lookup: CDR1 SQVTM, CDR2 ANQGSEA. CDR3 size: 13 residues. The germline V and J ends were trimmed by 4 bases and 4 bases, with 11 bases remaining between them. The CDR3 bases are TGCAGCGTTGCAACAGGTGATTACAATGAGCAGTTCTTC. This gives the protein CSVATGDYNEQFF.

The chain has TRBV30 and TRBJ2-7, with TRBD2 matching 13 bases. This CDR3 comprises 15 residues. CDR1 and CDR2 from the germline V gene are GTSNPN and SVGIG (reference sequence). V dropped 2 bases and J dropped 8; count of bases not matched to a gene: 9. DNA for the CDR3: TGTGCCTGGAGTTGGGATGGACTAGCGGGAGCGAAGCAGTACTTC. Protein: CAWSWDGLAGAKQYF.